Each of the 10 T cell receptor beta chains below was sequenced from the same sample in a study of shared clonotypes between healthy human individuals. Here immunoSEQ multiplex PCR was the method, and the copy in TCRdb shows in-frame clones only, minus some. Altogether some 650,000 clones are present, about 96% being singletons, with the ten largest covering around 0.057%. Sample: naive CD4+ T cells sorted from blood. The subset is: CD45RA+ positively selected. Receptor source: a woman in her twenties or thirties in good health.

This clone was found once. The chain joins TRBV30 to TRBJ2-7; 9 bases agree with TRBD1. V was clipped by 2 bases and J by 2 bases; unmatched bases: 4. The CDR3 loop spans 14 amino acids. CDR1 is GTSNPN, CDR2 SVGIG, per germline (reference sequence). The CDR3, as DNA: TGTGCCTGGAGTTCCGGGACAGGGCCCTACGAGCAGTACTTC. Translated: CAWSSGTGPYEQYF. The variable domain in full, with the rest retrieved from reference TRBV30 and TRBJ2-7, is SQTIHQWPATLVQPVGSPLSLECTVEGTSNPNLYWYRQAAGRGLQLLFYSVGIGQISSEVPQNLSASRPQDRQFILSSKKLLLSDSGFYLCAWSSGTGPYEQYFGPGTRLTVT.

The gene calls are TRBV18 and TRBJ1-5; weak D call: TRBD1 (6 bases). The CDR3 has 14 residues. Trimming took 6 bases from V and 5 from J, leaving 14 bases between them. Per germline, CDR1 KGHSH and CDR2 LQKENI. CDR3: CASSYRAGDQPQHF. CDR3 bases: TGTGCCAGCTCGTACAGGGCCGGGGATCAGCCCCAGCATTTT.

This clone has just one count. This chain uses TRBV5-1 with TRBJ2-5, with TRBD2 as a possible D gene (6 bases). Trimming removed 2 bases from V and 5 bases from J, with 13 bases in between. CDR1 is SGHRS, CDR2 YFSETQ, per germline. This CDR3 comprises 14 residues. The CDR3 DNA reads TGCGCCAGCAGCTTCCCAGGGACTGATGAGACCCAGTACTTC. Amino acid sequence: CASSFPGTDETQYF.

CDR3 in amino acids: CASSLNGGNEKLFF. The CDR3 region has the DNA TGTGCCAGCAGTTTGAACGGCGGGAATGAAAAACTGTTTTTT. V usage is TRBV27 and J usage is TRBJ1-4; D not resolved. The germline V gene encodes CDR1 MNHEY and CDR2 SMNVEV (reference sequence). Trimming took 3 bases from V and 5 from J, leaving 10 bases between them. The CDR3 length is 14 residues.

This chain joins TRBV5-4 and TRBJ2-2; TRBD2 matches 8 bases. V shed 1 base and J 6 bases; nucleotides not matched to a gene: 8. Germline loops: CDR1 SGHNT, CDR2 YYREEE (reference sequence). The CDR3 runs 16 residues. The DNA for the CDR3 is TGTGCCAGCAGCTTGCAACCGGGACTAGAAGCCGGGGAGCTGTTTTTT. Translated: CASSLQPGLEAGELFF.

The chain has TRBV2 and TRBJ1-2, with D uncertain. Germline loops: CDR1 SNHLY, CDR2 FYNNEI. Trimming shortened V by 2 bases and J by 8 bases, and 15 bases separated the two germline ends. The CDR3 has 14 amino acids. The CDR3 region has the DNA TGTGCCAGCAGTGAATGGGCAGCCAGAGAGGGCTACACCTTC. This gives the protein CASSEWAAREGYTF.

Concerning this clone itself: Other DNA sequences in this specimen translate into the identical CDR3. This chain connects TRBV18 to TRBJ1-1; D uncertain. The CDR3 length is 13 residues. The V end lost 3 bases, the J end lost 0 bases, and 5 bases lay between the germline ends. The germline V gene has CDR1 KGHSH and CDR2 LQKENI. The CDR3 loop is CASSPTVNTEAFF. The DNA of the CDR3 is TGTGCCAGCTCACCTACAGTGAACACTGAAGCTTTCTTT.

With regard to this clone: Other DNA sequences in the same sample also yield this CDR3. The chain combines TRBV19 with TRBJ2-2; a weak D match, TRBD1 (5 bases). With 3 bases removed from V and 6 bases from J, the gap between germline ends came to 5 bases. The CDR3 covers 12 residues. Per germline, CDR1 LNHDA and CDR2 SQIVND (reference sequence). The CDR3 is CASSMGPGELFF. The CDR3 DNA reads as TGTGCCAGTAGTATGGGGCCCGGGGAGCTGTTTTTT.

The chain joins TRBV28 to TRBJ1-1; D is ambiguous. This CDR3 region has 12 residues. The ends were cut back, 3 bases at V and 3 bases at J, with 5 bases in the middle. Germline V gene sequence: CDR1 MDHEN, CDR2 SYDVKM. As DNA, the CDR3 is TGTGCCAGCAGTTTGGATTACACTGAAGCTTTCTTT. This translates into CASSLDYTEAFF.

The rearrangement joins TRBV28 to TRBJ2-2; D remains ambiguous. The CDR3 covers 14 residues. The germline V and J ends were trimmed by 6 bases and 5 bases, with 13 bases remaining between them. From germline, CDR1 is MDHEN and CDR2 SYDVKM. CDR3 in amino acids: CASSLPLGTGELFF. The CDR3 DNA is TGTGCCAGCAGCCTGCCCCTAGGAACCGGGGAGCTGTTTTTT. Supplemented by reference TRBV28 and TRBJ2-2, the full variable domain reads DVKVTQSSRYLVKRTGEKVFLECVQDMDHENMFWYRQDPGLGLRLIYFSYDVKMKEKGDIPEGYSVSREKKERFSLILESASTNQTSMYLCASSLPLGTGELFFGEGSRLTVL.